The next 8 T cell receptor beta chains were all read from a single sample in a study of blood T cell repertoires in COVID-19. The data were produced by immunoSEQ multiplex PCR, yet TCRdb's version contains in-frame clones alone and is incomplete. The data contain approximately 340,000 clones, approximately 90% of them singletons. Sequenced input: PBMCs or T cells enriched from blood (not recorded which). The receptor set was obtained from a woman aged 40 to 50 who had been exposed to COVID-19.

This rearrangement joins TRBV5-5 to TRBJ1-1; D is perhaps TRBD1 (6 bases). The CDR3 contains 12 residues. Trimming removed 3 bases from V and 9 bases from J, with 12 bases in between. Germline CDR1 SGHKS, CDR2 YYEKEE (reference sequence). The CDR3 here is CASSSTTGKAFF. The CDR3 DNA reads as TGTGCCAGCAGCTCTACGACAGGAAAAGCTTTCTTT.

V gene TRBV11-2 combines with J gene TRBJ1-3; D is unresolved. CDR3 length: 13 amino acids. Trimming pared 6 bases from V and 0 bases from J, leaving 6 bases between. Germline V gene sequence: CDR1 SGHAT, CDR2 FQNNGV. The CDR3 DNA is TGTGCCAGCAGGTACAGCTCTGGAAACACCATATATTTT. Its protein is CASRYSSGNTIYF.

This clone was observed a handful of times. The V and J genes are TRBV6-2 or TRBV6-3 and TRBJ1-1; D is unresolved. This CDR3 contains 14 residues. V was pared by 0 bases and J by 1 base, with 6 bases between. The germline V gene encodes CDR1 MNHEY and CDR2 SVGEGT. The DNA for the CDR3 is TGTGCCAGCAGTTACTCCGGGAGGAACACTGAAGCTTTCTTT. Translation gives CASSYSGRNTEAFF.

This sequence joins TRBV4-3 and TRBJ1-4; D is possibly TRBD1 (6 bases). CDR1 and CDR2 (germline): LGHNA, YSLEER. Trimming took 1 base from V and 6 from J, leaving 12 bases between them. This CDR3 has 15 residues. CDR3 nucleotide sequence: TGCGCCAGCAGCCAAGGGGCCAGGGGTGATGAAAAACTGTTTTTT. As protein: CASSQGARGDEKLFF.

V gene TRBV30 combines with J gene TRBJ2-7, with TRBD2 matching 9 bases. The V gene's germline CDR1 is GTSNPN and CDR2 SVGIG (reference sequence). The ends lost 4 bases at V and 6 bases at J; junction bases unmatched: 16. CDR3 length: 16 residues. The CDR3 reads CAWTKGSGSPRGEQYF. The CDR3 region has the DNA TGTGCCTGGACGAAAGGTAGCGGGAGCCCCCGGGGCGAGCAGTACTTC.

This clone has only one observation. The chain employs TRBV10-3 and TRBJ1-2; D is undetermined. Germline-derived CDR1 and CDR2 are ENHRY and SYGVKD. Between the trimmed V and J ends, which lost 0 bases and 5 bases, there was a span of 13 bases. The CDR3 loop spans 15 amino acids. CDR3 nucleotides: TGTGCCATCAGTGAGTCCGGGGTGGATCATTATGGCTACACCTTC. Encoded protein: CAISESGVDHYGYTF.

The V call is TRBV2, the J call TRBJ1-2; D is unclear. The CDR3 is made up of 13 amino acids. Germline V lookup: CDR1 SNHLY, CDR2 FYNNEI. Trimming took off 4 bases at V and 3 bases at J, with 9 bases between the two ends. CDR3 loop: CASSVLTYYGYTF. The CDR3 bases are TGTGCCAGCAGTGTTTTGACATACTATGGCTACACCTTC.

This chain connects TRBV7-6 to TRBJ2-1; 11 bases are shared with TRBD2. With V trimmed by 0 bases and J by 6 bases, 4 bases remained unmatched. The germline V gene has CDR1 SGHVS and CDR2 FNYEAQ. The length of the CDR3 is 16 residues. Written as DNA, the CDR3 is TGTGCCAGCAGCTTAGCTAGCGGGAGGGTCCCCAATGAGCAGTTCTTC. It codes for CASSLASGRVPNEQFF.